The 12 T cell receptor beta chains given below trace back to one sample, sequenced in a study of blood T cells in healthy people across ages. Next came a second PCR, run for about 7 to 12 cycles, which used a sample-barcoded 5' primer along with a J-beta primer mix. TCRdb independently ran MiXCR on the 5' RACE reads; one entry per CDR3 protein. The sample includes about 670,000 distinct CDR3 sequences, 40% to 65% seen only once; the top ten take around an eighth. The sample was blood. These receptors originate from an elderly woman in good health.

This clonotype was seen a handful of times. The chain employs TRBV7-2 and TRBJ1-5, with TRBD1 identical over 9 bases. With 2 bases clipped from V and 4 bases from J, the junction kept 3 bases outside the gene matches. Germline V gene lookup returns CDR1 SGHTA and CDR2 FQGNSA. The CDR3 runs 15 residues. CDR3 sequence reads: CASSLTGTGNQPQHF. In nucleotides, the CDR3 is TGTGCCAGCAGCTTAACCGGGACAGGGAATCAGCCCCAGCATTTT. Drawing the rest from reference TRBV7-2 and TRBJ1-5, the complete variable domain is GAGVSQSPSNKVTEKGKDVELRCDPISGHTALYWYRQSLGQGLEFLIYFQGNSAPDKSGLPSDRFSAERTGGSVSTLTIQRTQQEDSAVYLCASSLTGTGNQPQHFGDGTRLSIL.

J is TRBJ1-1 and V is TRBV25-1, with a tentative D call TRBD1 (5 bases). With 3 bases removed from V and 9 bases from J, the gap between germline ends came to 14 bases. The CDR3 runs to 13 residues. Germline loops: CDR1 MGHDK, CDR2 SYGVNS. The chain's CDR3 is CASSDLFRAKAFF. In DNA, the CDR3 is TGTGCCAGCAGTGACCTCTTCAGGGCCAAAGCTTTCTTT.

The chain carries TRBV4-1 and TRBJ1-1, with 7 bases that match TRBD1. CDR1 and CDR2 from the germline V gene are MGHRA and YSYEKL. The CDR3 is made up of 16 amino acids. Trimming removed 1 base from V and 2 bases from J; junction bases left unmatched: 7. CDR3 region: CASSQGGGTANTEAFF. In DNA form, the CDR3 reads TGCGCCAGCAGCCAAGGGGGGGGGACAGCTAACACTGAAGCTTTCTTT.

This clonotype was seen repeatedly, ten times or more. V and J are TRBV12-3 or TRBV12-4 and TRBJ2-3; D remains ambiguous. The CDR3 totals 12 residues. V lost 5 bases and J 7 bases, leaving 10 bases between the germline ends. This CDR3 is CASSTNMYTQYF. CDR3 DNA sequence: TGTGCCAGCAGTACGAACATGTATACGCAGTATTTT.

The J gene is TRBJ1-5, the V gene TRBV20-1; the D is unclear. The V gene's germline CDR1 is DFQATT and CDR2 SNEGSKA (reference sequence). The CDR3 covers 14 residues. Trimming pared 6 bases from V and 2 bases from J, leaving 14 bases between. CDR3 coding DNA: TGCAGTGCCGGGGATTTGTCGGGCAATCAGCCCCAGCATTTT. It codes for CSAGDLSGNQPQHF.

This clonotype was counted many times. The J gene is TRBJ2-7, the V gene TRBV29-1, with D hard to call. This CDR3 region has 11 residues. V dropped 5 bases and J dropped 6 bases, with 11 bases sitting between them. Germline V CDR1 and CDR2: SQVTM, ANQGSEA. The CDR3 coding sequence is TGCAGCGTTTTTGAAGACCTCGAGCAGTACTTC. Translating it yields CSVFEDLEQYF.

This clonotype was seen repeatedly, ten times or more. The V and J genes are TRBV18 and TRBJ2-1; TRBD2 aligns across 7 bases. CDR1 and CDR2 (germline): KGHSH, LQKENI. The CDR3 loop spans 15 amino acids. With V trimmed by 3 bases and J by 2 bases, 4 bases remained unmatched. The CDR3 region is CASSPGGDPYNEQFF. The CDR3 region has the DNA TGTGCCAGCTCACCGGGGGGGGACCCCTACAATGAGCAGTTCTTC.

The J gene is TRBJ2-5, the V gene TRBV10-1; D is unclear. The germline CDR1 and CDR2 sequences are WNHNN and SYGVQD (reference sequence). This CDR3 has 12 residues. V was clipped by 6 bases and J by 5 bases, with 10 bases between them. In nucleotides, the CDR3 is TGCGCCAGCAGGGGAATACGGGAGACCCAGTACTTC. Its translation: CASRGIRETQYF.

About this clonotype: This may come from a read error, since a much larger clone is one base off. This chain joins TRBV7-8 and TRBJ2-3, with D maybe TRBD2 (6 bases). V shed 3 bases and J shed 3 bases, with 16 bases lying between them. This CDR3 has 16 residues. Germline V CDR1 and CDR2: SGHVS, FQNEAQ. The CDR3 DNA sequence: TGTGCCAGCAGCTTGGGGGAGGCCGGGATTACAGATACGCAGTATTTT. This codes for CASSLGEAGITDTQYF.

This clonotype has at least ten counts. The chain is built from TRBV11-2 and TRBJ2-1, with a possible D match to TRBD1 (5 bases). V dropped 4 bases and J dropped 5 bases, with 12 bases sitting between them. From germline, CDR1 is SGHAT and CDR2 FQNNGV. This CDR3 is built from 14 residues. The CDR3 region has the DNA TGTGCCAGCAGCTACAGGTCCGTCAACAATGAGCAGTTCTTC. Protein sequence: CASSYRSVNNEQFF.

As DNA, the CDR3 is TGTGCCAGCAGCGCCCCGTGGGGAGTATTGAATGAGCAGTTCTTC. Translated, it gives CASSAPWGVLNEQFF. This sequence joins TRBV25-1 and TRBJ2-1; tentatively, D is TRBD2 (5 bases). V lost 6 bases and J lost 7, with 19 bases in between. CDR1 and CDR2 from the germline V gene are MGHDK and SYGVNS. CDR3 size: 15 residues.

To note about this clonotype: At one end the junction does not follow the germline gene, possibly because of a read error. The V call is TRBV11-2, the J call TRBJ2-1; 8 bases map to TRBD1. From germline, CDR1 is SGHAT and CDR2 FQNNGV. The CDR3 totals 17 residues. DNA for the CDR3: TGTGCCAGTAGCTTACCGCAGGGGGCTGGGGGGTACAATGAGCAGTTCTTC. Amino acids: CASSLPQGAGGYNEQFF.